This TCR beta chain was recorded in a study of Ad26.COV2.S vaccination and SARS-CoV-2 variants (dated by TCRdb to 2020 to 2022). As for the study more broadly: Donors in the vaccine arm were drawn from COV1001, a multicentre, randomized, double-blind, placebo-controlled phase I-IIa trial testing Ad26.COV2.S in healthy adults. Dosing of Ad26.COV2.S was intramuscular, at either 5x10^10 or 1x10^11 viral particles, delivered as one shot or as two shots spaced 56 days apart. TCRbeta repertoire sequencing served as the tool for gauging how specific and how broad the SARS-CoV-2-reactive T cell receptors were following Ad26.COV2.S vaccination. A total of around 32 samples were included in the TCR-sequenced set, comprising approximately 20 Ad26.COV2.S vaccine recipients, 5 placebo recipients and 8 SARS-CoV-2 convalescent individuals. Trial participants were randomized into five groups of five, in which low-dose or high-dose Ad26.COV2.S was given once or twice, or placebo was given on both occasions. Investigators remained blinded to trial group allocation during experiments and outcome assessment. Study-level results and caveats: The authors noted that total T cell responses may have been underestimated by the TCR breadth and depth analyses. Vaccine and placebo recipients had similar non-spike TCR breadth, a finding consistent with the vaccine containing only spike. Compared with placebo recipients, Ad26.COV2.S recipients showed higher spike-specific TCR breadth (P = 0.0014). The study was not powered to compare responses between vaccine doses or regimens. After vaccination, spike-specific CD8+ and CD4+ T cell responses were reported to show substantial breadth.

Remarks on this clone: Its antigen is currently not known. The record has no base qualities; no much larger clone is one base away.

The treatment or condition label, as the study defines it: roughly 20 received Ad26.COV2.S at low or high dose, single or two shots; 5 received placebo; per-sample allocation not given. For vaccine and placebo recipients, repertoires were sequenced using samples collected on day 63 after the first injection. In Cohort 1b, around 25 adults aged 18-55 years were enrolled at a single site in Boston, USA, between 29 July and 7 August 2020. Ad26.COV2.S was a replication-incompetent adenovirus type 26 vector expressing a prefusion-stabilized SARS-CoV-2 spike protein from the original Wuhan strain. From its cysteine to its phenylalanine, the CDR3 spans 13 amino acids. Just the 39-base CDR3 DNA is kept, in frame starting at base 1. V is clipped by 5 bases and J by 0 bases, and the sequence between their germline boundaries is 10 bases long. The germline V gene (reference sequence) provides CDR1 GTSNPN and CDR2 SVGIG.

The immunoSEQ Assay was used to sequence TCRbeta CDR3 regions. After extraction, genomic DNA underwent amplification by bias-controlled multiplex PCR, followed by high-throughput sequencing. Concerning the study's data processing: To quantify the absolute abundance of every unique TCRbeta CDR3 region, sequences were collapsed and filtered. T cell fraction was estimated by normalizing TCRbeta template counts to usable DNA, which was measured by amplifying reference genes present in all nucleated cells. Repertoire TCRs were annotated as SARS-CoV-2-specific by exact matching of V gene, CDR3 amino acid sequence and J gene to a known reactive TCR set. The reference SARS-CoV-2 TCR set was derived from MIRA and filtered for enrichment in COVID-19-positive ImmuneCODE repertoires, a step that removed public or cross-reactive TCRs. Using the MIRA antigens, annotated TCRs were further analysed by specific ORF or by position within an ORF. Breadth was defined as the number of annotated unique rearrangements divided by the total number of unique productive rearrangements, and depth was defined as the summed frequency of the annotated unique rearrangements. Two-sided Wilcoxon rank-sum tests were used to compare TCR breadth between groups. TCRdb re-hosts the immuneACCESS table, in-frame sequences only. Its copies lack some clones; in the studies checked, an unresolved V gene accounts for under half of them, and the cause for the rest is not known. V and J calls and clone size are copied from that table; D and trimming were computed from the DNA. Here the sample has around 380,000 clones; about 88% occur a single time. The leading ten clones occupy 3.5% of the sample.

Specimen: peripheral blood, collected in a trial of Ad26.COV2.S vaccine versus placebo. This sequence uses TRBV30 and TRBJ1-1, with the identity of the D gene unclear. This clonotype originated in a person between 18 and 65 years old who received the Ad26.COV2.S COVID-19 vaccine or a placebo. The DNA sequence is given as TGTGCCTGGGGGCCCCACATGAACACTGAAGCTTTCTTT. This gives the protein CAWGPHMNTEAFF.